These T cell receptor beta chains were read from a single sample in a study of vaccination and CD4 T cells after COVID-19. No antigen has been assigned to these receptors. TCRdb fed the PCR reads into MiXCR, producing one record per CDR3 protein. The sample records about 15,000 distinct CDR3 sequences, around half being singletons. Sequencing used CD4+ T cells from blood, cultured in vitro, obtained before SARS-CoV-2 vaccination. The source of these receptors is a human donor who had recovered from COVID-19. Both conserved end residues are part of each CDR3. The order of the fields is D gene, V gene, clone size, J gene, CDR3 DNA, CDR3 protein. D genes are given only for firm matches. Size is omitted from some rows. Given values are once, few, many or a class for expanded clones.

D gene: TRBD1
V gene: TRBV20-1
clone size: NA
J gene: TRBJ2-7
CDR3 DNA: TGCAGTGCTAGATCCCCGGGACAGCGCTACGAGCAGTACTTC
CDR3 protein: CSARSPGQRYEQYF

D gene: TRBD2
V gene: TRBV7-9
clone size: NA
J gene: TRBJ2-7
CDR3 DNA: TGTGCCAGCAGCTTAGTATATTTGGGGACTAGCATTGGGGGATCGGACGAGCAGTACTTC
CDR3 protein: CASSLVYLGTSIGGSDEQYF

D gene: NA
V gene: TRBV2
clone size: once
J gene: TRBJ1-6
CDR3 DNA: TGTGCCAGCAGTGAGGGTTGGAGGGTTTATAATTCACCCCTCCACTTT
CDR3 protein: CASSEGWRVYNSPLHF

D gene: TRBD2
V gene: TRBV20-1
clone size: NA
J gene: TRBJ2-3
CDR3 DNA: TGCAGTGCCGGGTCTAGCGGGAGTCCTGATACGCAGTATTTT
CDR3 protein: CSAGSSGSPDTQYF

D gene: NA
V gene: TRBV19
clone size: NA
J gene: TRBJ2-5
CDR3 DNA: TGTGCCAGTAGTATCGGTTGGGGCAGGGTCCCCGGAGAGACCCAGTACTTC
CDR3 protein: CASSIGWGRVPGETQYF

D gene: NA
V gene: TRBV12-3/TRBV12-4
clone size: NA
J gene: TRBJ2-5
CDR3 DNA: TGTGCCAGCAGTGGTGGGAGGAGAGAGACCCAGTACTTC
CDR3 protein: CASSGGRRETQYF

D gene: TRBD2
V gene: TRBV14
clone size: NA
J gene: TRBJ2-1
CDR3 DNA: TGTGCCAGCAGCCTCGGTATAGCGGGAGGGTATGAGCAGTTCTTC
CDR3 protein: CASSLGIAGGYEQFF

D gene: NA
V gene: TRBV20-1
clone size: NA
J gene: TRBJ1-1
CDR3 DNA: TGCAGTGAAAGGTCCCCGAACACTGAAGCTTTCTTT
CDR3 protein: CSERSPNTEAFF

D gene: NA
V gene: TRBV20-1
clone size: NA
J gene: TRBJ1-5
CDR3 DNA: TGCAGTGCTAGGTCTCCAGATAGCAATCAGCCCCAGCATTTT
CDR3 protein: CSARSPDSNQPQHF

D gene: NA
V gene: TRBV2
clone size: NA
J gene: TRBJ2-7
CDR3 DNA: TGTGCCAGCAGTGGATGGGCAGAAACCTACGAGCAGTACTTC
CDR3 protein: CASSGWAETYEQYF

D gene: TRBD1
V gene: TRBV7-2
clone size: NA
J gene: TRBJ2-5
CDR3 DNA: TGTGCCAGCAGTCCCGACAGGGGGCGGGAGACCCAGTACTTC
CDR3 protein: CASSPDRGRETQYF

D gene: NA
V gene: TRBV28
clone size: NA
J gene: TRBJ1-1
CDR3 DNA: TGTGCCAGCAGGGTTGGGGGGAACACTGAAGCTTTCTTT
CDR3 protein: CASRVGGNTEAFF

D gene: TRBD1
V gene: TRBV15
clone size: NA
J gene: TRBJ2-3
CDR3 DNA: TGTGCCACCAGCAGGGACAGGGTCAGCACAGATACGCAGTATTTT
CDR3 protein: CATSRDRVSTDTQYF

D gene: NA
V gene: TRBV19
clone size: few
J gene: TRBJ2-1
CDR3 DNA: TGTGCCAGTAGTATAGATCTAGGTACAGGCCCATACAATGAGCAGTTCTTC
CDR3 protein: CASSIDLGTGPYNEQFF

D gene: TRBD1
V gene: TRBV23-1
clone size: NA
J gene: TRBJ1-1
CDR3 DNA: TGCGCCAGCAGTCAACAGAGGGGACAGAATCAAATTATGAACACTGAAGCTTTCTTT
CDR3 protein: CASSQQRGQNQIMNTEAFF

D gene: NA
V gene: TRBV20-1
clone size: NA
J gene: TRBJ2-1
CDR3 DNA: TGCAGTGTACGGCGGGCGGGCAATGAGCAGTTCTTC
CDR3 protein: CSVRRAGNEQFF

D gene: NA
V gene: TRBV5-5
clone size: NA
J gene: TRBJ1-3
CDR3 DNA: TGTGCCAGCAGCACGGGAGACTCTGGAAACACCATATATTTT
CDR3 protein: CASSTGDSGNTIYF